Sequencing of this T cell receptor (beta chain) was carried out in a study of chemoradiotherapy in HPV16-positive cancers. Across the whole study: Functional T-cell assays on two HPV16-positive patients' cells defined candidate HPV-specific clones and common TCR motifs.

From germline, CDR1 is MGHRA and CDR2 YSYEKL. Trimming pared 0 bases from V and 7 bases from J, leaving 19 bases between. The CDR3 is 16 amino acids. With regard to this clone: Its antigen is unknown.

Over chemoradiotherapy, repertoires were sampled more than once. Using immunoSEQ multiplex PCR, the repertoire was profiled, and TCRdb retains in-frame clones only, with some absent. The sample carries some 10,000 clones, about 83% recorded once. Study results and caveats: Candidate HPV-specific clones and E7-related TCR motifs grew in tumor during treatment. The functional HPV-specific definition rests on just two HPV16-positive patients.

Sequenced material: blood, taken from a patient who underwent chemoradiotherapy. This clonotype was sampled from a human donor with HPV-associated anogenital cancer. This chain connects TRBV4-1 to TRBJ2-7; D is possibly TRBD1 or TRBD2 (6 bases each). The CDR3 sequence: CASSQDGRGLRGEQYF. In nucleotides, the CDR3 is TGCGCCAGCAGCCAAGATGGCAGGGGACTTCGGGGAGAGCAGTACTTC.